The present T cell receptor beta chain was sequenced within a study of early T cells in non-severe SARS-CoV-2 infection. This CDR3 has 15 amino acids. Germline CDR1 MNHEY, CDR2 SMNVEV (reference sequence). V shed 3 bases, J shed 8 bases, and the junction held 6 bases outside the gene matches. This clonotype was seen more than once but under ten times. The antigen is not known. Study-wide points: Matches to VDJdb favored anti-spike CD8 responses and missed private and CD4 specificities.

cDNA molecules, individually, were tagged with unique molecular identifiers. One entry per CDR3 protein, called by TCRdb with MiXCR from the 5' RACE reads. The table has some 38,000 distinct CDR3 sequences, 3.9% seen once; the top ten hold 10%. Sequencing was done on a sample of whole blood. This chain connects TRBV27 to TRBJ1-4; 10 bases agree with TRBD1. The TCR originated in an adult who was a healthcare worker with PCR-confirmed SARS-CoV-2 infection or an uninfected control (not recorded which). The DNA for the CDR3 is TGTGCCAGCAGTTTTTCCCCGGGACAGGGGGAAAAACTGTTTTTT. Amino acid sequence: CASSFSPGQGEKLFF.